The 14 T cell receptor beta chains below come from one sample, sequenced in a study of cytomegalovirus exposure and HLA in healthy donors. The PCR ran on 60 Vbeta and 13 Jbeta primers. Measured with immunoSEQ multiplex PCR; TCRdb has only the in-frame clones, and not every one. The repertoire holds 150,000 or so clones, 84% seen once, with roughly 2.1% in the top ten. The specimen sequenced was PBMCs. The origin of the receptors is a man between 18 and 35 years old in good health and CMV-seronegative.

V usage is TRBV28 and J usage is TRBJ1-2; D is undetermined. V shed 4 bases and J shed 4 bases, with 19 bases lying between them. This CDR3 comprises 16 residues. Germline CDR1 reads MDHEN; CDR2 reads SYDVKM. CDR3 DNA: TGTGCCAGCAGTTCTCCCTCGGAAAGCGTGGTCTATGGCTACACCTTC. Translated, it gives CASSSPSESVVYGYTF.

The chain couples TRBV28 to TRBJ1-1; D gene unclear. CDR1 MDHEN and CDR2 SYDVKM come from the germline V gene. The CDR3 has 16 amino acids. V lost 2 bases to trimming and J lost 4 bases, with 17 bases between them. CDR3 sequence: CASSLAGDSVGTEAFF. The CDR3 nucleotides read TGTGCCAGCAGTTTAGCCGGAGACTCGGTTGGCACTGAAGCTTTCTTT.

This chain links TRBV5-1 with TRBJ2-7; 8 bases line up with TRBD1. The germline CDR1 and CDR2 sequences are SGHRS and YFSETQ. The V segment lost 3 bases and the J segment 0 bases; nucleotides outside the gene matches: 8. There are 16 residues in the CDR3. The CDR3 region has the DNA TGCGCCAGCAGCTCAGGGGGCGATTCCCGCTCCTACGAGCAGTACTTC. Translated, it gives CASSSGGDSRSYEQYF.

The chain couples TRBV2 to TRBJ1-5; no firm D call. CDR3 length: 15 amino acids. V dropped 1 base and J dropped 0 bases, with 7 bases sitting between them. Germline assignment: CDR1 SNHLY and CDR2 FYNNEI. The CDR3 coding sequence is TGTGCCAGCAGTGAAGAGAGCACTAGCAATCAGCCCCAGCATTTT. Its protein is CASSEESTSNQPQHF.

The chain carries TRBV5-1 and TRBJ2-1; D is unclear. In germline, CDR1 is SGHRS, CDR2 YFSETQ. Trimming took 4 bases from V and 0 from J, leaving 11 bases between them. This CDR3 comprises 15 residues. This CDR3 reads CASSPQASSYNEQFF. The CDR3 DNA is TGCGCCAGCAGCCCCCAGGCCAGCTCCTACAATGAGCAGTTCTTC.

The chain is built from TRBV4-1 and TRBJ2-2; TRBD2 matches at 7 bases. This CDR3 has 18 residues. The V and J ends lost 6 bases and 0 bases, in that order; junction bases with no gene match: 13. Per germline, CDR1 MGHRA and CDR2 YSYEKL. The CDR3 DNA sequence: TGCGCCAGCAGGCAGGTCCTGACCGGGACTACGAACACCGGGGAGCTGTTTTTT. Its translation is CASRQVLTGTTNTGELFF.

To note about this clone: The same CDR3 arises from other DNA sequences in this sample as well. The genes are TRBV5-1 and TRBJ1-1; 7 nucleotides line up with TRBD1. The junction had 3 bases not matched to a gene; V was cut back by 4 bases and J by 0 bases. In germline, CDR1 is SGHRS, CDR2 YFSETQ. The CDR3 runs to 14 residues. The CDR3 DNA is TGCGCCAGCAGCCTCACAGGGGTGAACACTGAAGCTTTCTTT. Translating gives CASSLTGVNTEAFF.

V is TRBV5-4 and J is TRBJ2-1; 8 bases line up with TRBD2. Per germline, CDR1 SGHNT and CDR2 YYREEE (reference sequence). The trim removed 4 bases at V and 0 bases at J, leaving 6 bases unmatched. The CDR3 is 16 amino acids. The CDR3 bases are TGTGCCAGCAGCCGGGGGGGGCCGGGCTCCTACAATGAGCAGTTCTTC. Protein sequence: CASSRGGPGSYNEQFF.

The gene calls are TRBV5-4 and TRBJ1-4; D not certain. Germline values: CDR1 SGHNT, CDR2 YYREEE (reference sequence). The length of the CDR3 is 13 residues. The V gene lost 4 bases and the J gene lost 6 bases, with 10 bases spanning the gap. The CDR3 loop reads CASSTQRDEKLFF. The DNA for the CDR3 is TGTGCCAGCAGCACCCAACGGGATGAAAAACTGTTTTTT. Supplemented by reference TRBV5-4 and TRBJ1-4, the full variable domain reads ETGVTQSPTHLIKTRGQQVTLRCSSQSGHNTVSWYQQALGQGPQFIFQYYREEENGRGNFPPRFSGLQFPNYSSELNVNALELDDSALYLCASSTQRDEKLFFGSGTQLSVL.

This CDR3 reads CASSLGDRVETEAFF. The CDR3, as DNA: TGTGCCAGCAGCTTAGGGGACAGGGTTGAAACTGAAGCTTTCTTT. The chain carries TRBV7-9 and TRBJ1-1; 9 nucleotides agree with TRBD1. The germline CDR1 and CDR2 sequences are SEHNR and FQNEAQ (reference sequence). With 1 base clipped from V and 5 bases from J, the junction kept 5 bases outside the gene matches. This CDR3 comprises 15 residues.

This sequence joins TRBV27 and TRBJ2-3; a possible D gene is TRBD1 (6 bases). Germline V gene data show CDR1 as MNHEY and CDR2 as SMNVEV (reference sequence). This CDR3 is built from 13 residues. V dropped 3 bases and J dropped 5 bases, with 9 bases sitting between them. The CDR3 protein is CASSFTGQDTQYF. The CDR3 nucleotides read TGTGCCAGCAGTTTCACAGGGCAAGATACGCAGTATTTT.

J is TRBJ2-7 and V is TRBV28; possibly TRBD1 for D (5 bases). The ends were cut back, 5 bases at V and 3 bases at J, with 14 bases in the middle. There are 14 residues in the CDR3. CDR1 and CDR2 (germline): MDHEN, SYDVKM. CDR3 bases: TGTGCCAGCAGTACCCGCCGACAGTTCTACGAGCAGTACTTC. It specifies CASSTRRQFYEQYF. Together with reference TRBV28 and TRBJ2-7, the CDR3 gives the full variable domain: DVKVTQSSRYLVKRTGEKVFLECVQDMDHENMFWYRQDPGLGLRLIYFSYDVKMKEKGDIPEGYSVSREKKERFSLILESASTNQTSMYLCASSTRRQFYEQYFGPGTRLTVT.

V and J are TRBV6-1 and TRBJ1-1, with a weak D call TRBD1 (5 bases). Trimming stripped 6 bases from V and 1 base from J, with 9 bases between. The CDR3 has 13 residues. Germline V gene lookup returns CDR1 MNHNS and CDR2 SASEGT. The CDR3 DNA sequence: TGTGCCAGCAGCCCTACAGGGAACACTGAAGCTTTCTTT. This translates into CASSPTGNTEAFF.

The table lists this clone with a few counts. The gene calls are TRBV7-8 and TRBJ2-1; 9 bases match TRBD1. V was pared by 5 bases and J by 1 base, with 3 bases of the junction left unmatched. Germline CDR1 reads SGHVS; CDR2 reads FQNEAQ. This CDR3 region has 15 residues. In DNA, the CDR3 is TGTGCCAGCAGCGTCGGGACAGGGTCCTACAATGAGCAGTTCTTC. Amino acid sequence: CASSVGTGSYNEQFF.